The clone carrying this T cell receptor (beta chain) was detected many times. Its antigen is undetermined. This CDR3 has 11 residues. The V gene's germline CDR1 is SQVTM and CDR2 ANQGSEA. Trimming removed 7 bases from V and 7 bases from J, with 10 bases in between. Alongside a J-beta primer mix, a sample-barcoded 5' primer served in a second PCR lasting about 7 to 11 cycles. TCRdb recomputed calls from the 5' RACE reads with MiXCR, one row per CDR3 protein. Here the sample spans over 450,000 distinct CDR3 sequences, around 24% being singletons. This entry comes from a study of blood T cells in healthy people across ages. General study results and limits: The long-lived group displayed more naive CD4+ cells, plus higher diversity, than the aged donors did.

The sample was also linked to a second study, of T cells of mothers and their children. As that report states: Slightly higher overlap, not significant, was seen in related mother-child pairs than in unrelated pairs.

The chain employs TRBV29-1 and TRBJ1-4, with D unresolved. This clonotype was obtained from a boy between 10 and 17 years old in good health. The sample was blood. The CDR3 DNA sequence: TGCAGCGGGGCCATGGGTGAAAAACTGTTTTTT. It translates to CSGAMGEKLFF.